This T cell receptor (beta chain) was recovered during a study of blood T cell repertoires in COVID-19. Whole-study context: The samples span acute and convalescent COVID-19 from the United States, Italy and Spain. From T cells, B-cell-depleted T cells, or PBMCs came the material, which was cDNA or gDNA.

As originally analysed: Researchers report that nucleated cell counts were estimated from reference gene primer amplification. Method: immunoSEQ multiplex PCR; TCRdb's copy keeps in-frame clones and lacks some. D and trimming come from the DNA, and the V and J calls and clone size come from that table. The sample has 90,000 to 100,000 clones, 84% seen once. Sequencing input: peripheral blood. The receptor's source is a man in his 70s with active or convalescent COVID-19.

In DNA form, the CDR3 reads TGTGCCAGCAGAACGGGACAGGTCTATGGCTACACCTTC. It encodes CASRTGQVYGYTF. The gene calls are TRBV6-5 and TRBJ1-2; TRBD1 aligns across 8 bases. Germline loops: CDR1 MNHEY, CDR2 SVGAGI. The CDR3 sequence is 13 residues long. V was clipped by 6 bases and J by 4 bases; unmatched bases: 4.